Listed below are T cell receptor beta chains from one sample, sequenced in a study of T cells in Graves' hyperthyroidism and ophthalmopathy. One entry per CDR3 protein, called by TCRdb with MiXCR from the multiplex PCR reads. The sample has around 200,000 distinct CDR3 sequences, about 17% seen once. The specimen sequenced was blood. These receptors were collected from a woman aged 45-65 years with Graves' hyperthyroidism. The CDR3 runs from the conserved cysteine through the conserved F or W. A D gene is named only where the DNA matches it firmly. For some rows the clone size is stated as once, few or many, or as a class when expanded; others skip it.

d_call j_call v_call clone_size cdr3_aa cdr3_nt
NA TRBJ1-5 TRBV2 many CASSALLFGRQPQHF TGTGCCAGCAGTGCCCTCCTTTTCGGGCGGCAGCCCCAGCATTTT
NA TRBJ1-2 TRBV27 many CASSLRRAGVGQYGYTF TGTGCCAGCAGTTTACGACGGGCAGGGGTTGGCCAGTATGGCTACACCTTC
TRBD2 TRBJ2-3 TRBV20-1 few CSARDWNSGGATDTQYF TGCAGTGCTAGAGATTGGAATAGCGGGGGGGCCACAGATACGCAGTATTTT
TRBD1 TRBJ2-1 TRBV6-5 many CASSYSGTGGLNEQFF TGTGCCAGCAGTTACTCTGGGACAGGGGGCCTCAATGAGCAGTTCTTC
TRBD2 TRBJ2-1 TRBV11-2 many CASSPESGTTYNEQFF TGTGCCAGCAGCCCAGAGTCCGGGACTACATACAATGAGCAGTTCTTC
TRBD2 TRBJ2-7 TRBV7-3 many CASSAGTSGYEQYF TGTGCCAGCAGTGCCGGGACTAGCGGGTACGAGCAGTACTTC
NA TRBJ1-1 TRBV4-1 many CASSQAGARTEAFF TGCGCCAGCAGCCAAGCAGGGGCGCGGACTGAAGCTTTCTTT
NA TRBJ2-5 TRBV28 many CASSSRLGLGLGETQYF TGTGCCAGCAGTTCACGCCTGGGACTCGGATTAGGCGAGACCCAGTACTTC
NA TRBJ1-1 TRBV7-9 many CASSLSQTEAFF TGTGCCAGCAGCTTAAGCCAGACTGAAGCTTTCTTT
NA TRBJ1-1 TRBV19 many CASSLPGAGTEAFF TGTGCCAGTAGCCTCCCGGGGGCCGGCACTGAAGCTTTCTTT
TRBD2 TRBJ2-5 TRBV2 NA CASTGGALRETQYF TGTGCCAGCACCGGGGGGGCCCTCCGCGAGACCCAGTACTTC